One sample yielded the 29 T cell receptor beta chains listed below, sequenced in a study of CD8+ T cells in alopecia areata. cDNA serving as the sequencing template came from extracted, reverse transcribed RNA. Profiled with immunoSEQ multiplex PCR; TCRdb holds only in-frame clones, not every one. Of approximately 30,000 clones listed, 55% are singletons. Sequences were obtained from NKG2D-high CD8+ T cells sorted from blood. These receptors came from a human donor with alopecia areata.

This clone appeared once. The gene calls are TRBV15 and TRBJ2-7; D may be TRBD1 or TRBD2 (5 bases each). Germline lookup yields CDR1 LNHNV and CDR2 YYDKDF (reference sequence). The CDR3 spans 14 residues. V dropped 3 bases and J dropped 0 bases, with 9 bases sitting between them. The CDR3 DNA sequence: TGTGCCACCAGCAGTGAGGGGACCTCCTACGAGCAGTACTTC. It codes for CATSSEGTSYEQYF.

The V call is TRBV4-3, the J call TRBJ2-1, with D possibly being TRBD1 or TRBD2 (6 bases each). The CDR3 consists of 18 residues. Trimming stripped 4 bases from V and 3 bases from J, with 22 bases between. From germline, CDR1 is LGHNA and CDR2 YSLEER. The CDR3 sequence: CASSLAGGWGAVYNEQFF. The CDR3 DNA follows: TGCGCCAGCAGCCTAGCCGGGGGATGGGGGGCTGTCTACAATGAGCAGTTCTTC.

This clone was counted a few times. The rearrangement joins TRBV29-1 to TRBJ2-7; TRBD2 matches 7 bases. V dropped 0 bases and J dropped 2; count of bases not matched to a gene: 7. CDR1 and CDR2 from the germline V gene are SQVTM and ANQGSEA. CDR3 length: 15 residues. The CDR3 spells CSVEDRGGRAYEQYF. Written as DNA, the CDR3 is TGCAGCGTTGAAGATCGTGGCGGGAGAGCCTACGAGCAGTACTTC.

V gene TRBV4-1 combines with J gene TRBJ1-1; TRBD1 matches 9 bases. Germline assignment: CDR1 MGHRA and CDR2 YSYEKL. This CDR3 is built from 18 residues. The J segment lost 4 bases and the V segment lost 1 base, leaving 13 bases of the junction unmatched. The CDR3 region is CASSQVGGQGREATEAFF. The CDR3 DNA sequence: TGCGCCAGCAGCCAAGTTGGGGGACAGGGCAGAGAGGCCACTGAAGCTTTCTTT.

This clone was picked up a small number of times. The gene calls are TRBV28 and TRBJ2-1; D not resolved. Trimming removed 6 bases from V and 4 bases from J, with 28 bases in between. CDR3 length: 19 amino acids. Germline CDR1 is MDHEN and CDR2 is SYDVKM. The CDR3: CASSPPRAAGLSHYNEQFF. In DNA, the CDR3 is TGTGCCAGCAGCCCACCTCGGGCCGCCGGCCTTAGCCATTACAATGAGCAGTTCTTC.

The CDR3 protein is CSVEDRASGVYEQYF. In DNA, the CDR3 is TGCAGCGTTGAAGATCGTGCTAGCGGGGTCTACGAGCAGTACTTC. This sequence joins TRBV29-1 and TRBJ2-7; 9 bases match TRBD2. Germline V CDR1 and CDR2: SQVTM, ANQGSEA. This CDR3 is 15 amino acids long. V shed 0 bases and J 3 bases; nucleotides not matched to a gene: 6.

The chain links TRBV5-5 to TRBJ2-3; D uncertain. Germline V lookup: CDR1 SGHKS, CDR2 YYEKEE (reference sequence). Trimming left V 0 bases short and J 0 bases short, with 11 bases between. This CDR3 is 16 amino acids long. For the CDR3, the DNA is TGTGCCAGCAGCTTGGATGGGGAAACTAGCACAGATACGCAGTATTTT. It translates to CASSLDGETSTDTQYF.

Written as DNA, the CDR3 is TGCGCCAGCAGCCAGGGACAGGGCGCCTACGAGCAGTACTTC. Translated, it gives CASSQGQGAYEQYF. The genes are TRBV4-3 and TRBJ2-7, with 9 bases aligning to TRBD1. The CDR3 totals 14 residues. The V and J ends lost 3 bases and 2 bases, in that order; junction bases with no gene match: 2. The germline CDR1 and CDR2 sequences are LGHNA and YSLEER.

CDR3 DNA sequence: TGTGCCAGCAGCCTGACGGGGGCCGCCTACAATGAGCAGTTCTTC. This encodes CASSLTGAAYNEQFF. The chain links TRBV7-6 to TRBJ2-1; D is tentatively TRBD1 or TRBD2 (6 bases each). V was shortened by 5 bases and J by 2 bases, with 13 bases between the two germline ends. The CDR3 spans 15 residues. CDR1 and CDR2 from the germline V gene are SGHVS and FNYEAQ.

The V gene is TRBV4-1, the J gene TRBJ1-2; D not certain. Germline V lookup: CDR1 MGHRA, CDR2 YSYEKL. The CDR3 length is 20 residues. The germline V and J ends were trimmed by 4 bases and 5 bases, with 32 bases remaining between them. CDR3 DNA sequence: TGCGCCAGCAGCCCTCGCCGGGGTCATAGGTCCGCATTAGGGTTTTATGGCTACACCTTC. Residues: CASSPRRGHRSALGFYGYTF.

The J gene is TRBJ2-2, the V gene TRBV27, with TRBD2 as a possible D gene (5 bases). Germline CDR1 reads MNHEY; CDR2 reads SMNVEV (reference sequence). Trimming pared 6 bases from V and 8 bases from J, leaving 10 bases between. The CDR3 totals 12 residues. The CDR3, as DNA: TGTGCCAGCAGATGGACTCGGGGGGAGCTGTTTTTT. The encoded protein is CASRWTRGELFF.

The chain uses TRBV13 and TRBJ1-3; D unresolved. This CDR3 has 16 amino acids. Trimming removed 1 base from V and 0 bases from J, with 10 bases in between. Germline V CDR1 and CDR2: PRHDT, FYEKMQ (reference sequence). CDR3 in amino acids: CASSLAVGSSGNTIYF. The CDR3 nucleotides read TGTGCCAGCAGCTTAGCGGTCGGGAGCTCTGGAAACACCATATATTTT.

The gene calls are TRBV7-9 and TRBJ2-1; 8 bases are shared with TRBD1. Germline assignment: CDR1 SEHNR and CDR2 FQNEAQ (reference sequence). V shed 7 bases, J shed 6 bases, and the junction held 2 bases outside the gene matches. The CDR3 runs 12 residues. The CDR3 region is CASTTGGNEQFF. In DNA form, the CDR3 reads TGTGCCAGCACCACAGGGGGCAATGAGCAGTTCTTC.

This clone was seen at least ten times. This chain joins TRBV10-3 and TRBJ2-7; 7 positions agree with TRBD1. The CDR3 contains 14 residues. Germline-derived CDR1 and CDR2 are ENHRY and SYGVKD. Trimming cost V 6 bases and J 0 bases; bases outside gene matches: 5. CDR3 in DNA: TGTGCCATCAGGGAGAACAGGGGCTCCTACGAGCAGTACTTC. Its translation is CAIRENRGSYEQYF.

This clone was seen a handful of times. The chain recombines TRBV7-9 with TRBJ2-5; the D gene could be TRBD1 or TRBD2 (5 bases each). V was trimmed by 4 bases and J by 1 base, leaving 13 bases between them. CDR3 length: 15 amino acids. Germline loops: CDR1 SEHNR, CDR2 FQNEAQ (reference sequence). The CDR3 DNA reads TGTGCCAGCAGCTCGCCTTGGGACGCCCAAGAGACCCAGTACTTC. The encoded protein is CASSSPWDAQETQYF.

In this sample, this clone turned up a few times. V gene TRBV7-9 combines with J gene TRBJ1-1, with unresolved D. The CDR3 sequence is 12 residues long. In germline, CDR1 is SEHNR, CDR2 FQNEAQ (reference sequence). Trimming pared 6 bases from V and 7 bases from J, leaving 12 bases between. The CDR3, as DNA: TGTGCCAGCAGAAAAGGAGGCGGTGAAGCTTTCTTT. Translating gives CASRKGGGEAFF. The variable domain in full, with the rest retrieved from reference TRBV7-9 and TRBJ1-1, is DTGVSQNPRHKITKRGQNVTFRCDPISEHNRLYWYRQTLGQGPEFLTYFQNEAQLEKSRLLSDRFSAERPKGSFSTLEIQRTEQGDSAMYLCASRKGGGEAFFGQGTRLTVV.

V usage is TRBV9 and J usage is TRBJ2-1, with D hard to call. Trimming left V 4 bases short and J 0 bases short, with 8 bases between. Germline loops: CDR1 SGDLS, CDR2 YYNGEE. CDR3 size: 14 residues. CDR3 residues: CASSPYISYNEQFF. CDR3 nucleotides: TGTGCCAGCAGCCCATACATCTCCTACAATGAGCAGTTCTTC. Full variable domain (rest looked up from reference TRBV9 and TRBJ2-1): DSGVTQTPKHLITATGQRVTLRCSPRSGDLSVYWYQQSLDQGLQFLIQYYNGEERAKGNILERFSAQQFPDLHSELNLSSLELGDSALYFCASSPYISYNEQFFGPGTRLTVL.

The chain has TRBV2 and TRBJ2-2; no reliable D call. CDR1 SNHLY and CDR2 FYNNEI come from the germline V gene. With 7 bases removed from V and 6 bases from J, the gap between germline ends came to 9 bases. The CDR3 consists of 12 residues. The CDR3 here is CASTPVAGELFF. Here the CDR3 DNA reads TGTGCCAGCACCCCGGTGGCCGGGGAGCTGTTTTTT.

This clone was counted between two and nine times. The chain recombines TRBV29-1 with TRBJ2-1; D is perhaps TRBD2 (5 bases). Trimming shortened V by 4 bases and J by 2 bases, and 9 bases separated the two germline ends. CDR1 SQVTM and CDR2 ANQGSEA come from the germline V gene. The CDR3 is 13 residues long. For the CDR3, the DNA is TGCAGCGTTGTGCGGGTAACCTACAATGAGCAGTTCTTC. Translated: CSVVRVTYNEQFF.

In this sample, this clone turned up a few times. The chain links TRBV7-9 to TRBJ1-2; 7 positions match TRBD1. CDR1 SEHNR and CDR2 FQNEAQ come from the germline V gene (reference sequence). The CDR3 sequence is 16 residues long. V was pared by 2 bases and J by 8 bases, with 14 bases of the junction left unmatched. The CDR3 region is CASSLLTLEGAEGYTF. The CDR3, as DNA: TGTGCCAGCAGCTTATTAACCCTGGAGGGGGCGGAGGGCTACACCTTC.

The chain combines TRBV25-1 with TRBJ2-7; 11 bases fit TRBD1. The CDR3 sequence is 14 residues long. V dropped 6 bases and J dropped 5; count of bases not matched to a gene: 6. The germline V gene has CDR1 MGHDK and CDR2 SYGVNS. The CDR3, as DNA: TGTGCCAGCAGCCCGGACAGGGGGCTTAACGAGCAGTACTTC. Its translation: CASSPDRGLNEQYF.

The J gene is TRBJ2-6, the V gene TRBV28, with D unresolved. The CDR3 has 15 residues. The V gene's germline CDR1 is MDHEN and CDR2 SYDVKM. Trimming took 2 bases from V and 1 from J, leaving 6 bases between them. DNA for the CDR3: TGTGCCAGCAGTTTACGCGCTTCTGGGGCCAACGTCCTGACTTTC. Translated: CASSLRASGANVLTF.

The V gene is TRBV25-1, the J gene TRBJ2-3; the D gene is possibly TRBD1 (6 bases). Trimming cost V 4 bases and J 6 bases, with 8 bases left between them. The length of the CDR3 is 12 residues. Germline V lookup: CDR1 MGHDK, CDR2 SYGVNS. Here the CDR3 DNA reads TGTGCCAGCAGTGGAGACAGGGATACGCAGTATTTT. Its protein is CASSGDRDTQYF.

The chain links TRBV29-1 to TRBJ1-1, with a tentative D call TRBD1 (5 bases). In germline, CDR1 is SQVTM, CDR2 ANQGSEA. V was pared by 7 bases and J by 1 base, with 13 bases between. This CDR3 has 13 residues. The CDR3 protein is CSAWLGGNTEAFF. The CDR3, as DNA: TGCAGCGCCTGGTTGGGGGGGAACACTGAAGCTTTCTTT.

This chain links TRBV28 with TRBJ2-5; weak D call: TRBD2 (5 bases). Germline CDR1 reads MDHEN; CDR2 reads SYDVKM. V was pared by 2 bases and J by 4 bases, with 17 bases between. This CDR3 has 16 amino acids. CDR3 sequence reads: CASSLGRGKEGETQYF. The CDR3 bases are TGTGCCAGCAGTTTAGGGAGAGGGAAAGAAGGAGAGACCCAGTACTTC.

The V and J genes are TRBV5-6 and TRBJ2-2; no reliable D call. Germline CDR1 SGHDT, CDR2 YYEEEE. CDR3 size: 15 residues. With 2 bases removed from V and 6 bases from J, the gap between germline ends came to 14 bases. This CDR3 is CASSLSPTLSGELFF. As DNA, the CDR3 is TGTGCCAGCAGCTTAAGCCCCACCTTATCCGGGGAGCTGTTTTTT.

This clone was picked up a small number of times. This sequence joins TRBV2 and TRBJ1-4; D is unclear. With 1 base removed from V and 8 bases from J, the gap between germline ends came to 17 bases. The CDR3 sequence is 16 residues long. CDR1 and CDR2 (germline): SNHLY, FYNNEI. The CDR3 DNA reads TGTGCCAGCAGTGAAGAGTGGTCCTACGGAGGCGAAAAACTGTTTTTT. Its translation: CASSEEWSYGGEKLFF.

The chain carries TRBV5-1 and TRBJ2-7, with a tentative D call TRBD1 (6 bases). Per germline, CDR1 SGHRS and CDR2 YFSETQ. The CDR3 covers 13 residues. Trimming stripped 2 bases from V and 3 bases from J, with 9 bases between. CDR3 coding DNA: TGCGCCAGCAGCTTCGACAGGAGCTACGAGCAGTACTTC. The encoded protein is CASSFDRSYEQYF. Supplemented by reference TRBV5-1 and TRBJ2-7, the full variable domain reads KAGVTQTPRYLIKTRGQQVTLSCSPISGHRSVSWYQQTPGQGLQFLFEYFSETQRNKGNFPGRFSGRQFSNSRSEMNVSTLELGDSALYLCASSFDRSYEQYFGPGTRLTVT.

This clone was observed a few times. The gene calls are TRBV14 and TRBJ2-7, with a tentative D call TRBD2 (6 bases). The CDR3 is 15 residues long. Germline loops: CDR1 SGHDN, CDR2 FVKESK. V was trimmed by 1 base and J by 2 bases, leaving 12 bases between them. The CDR3 nucleotides read TGTGCCAGCAGCCAAGCTTACTGGGGGGCCTACGAGCAGTACTTC. Encoded protein: CASSQAYWGAYEQYF.